This is a list of T cell receptor beta chains from one sample in a study of T cell responses to AZD1222 COVID-19 vaccine. Sequencing used immunoSEQ multiplex PCR; TCRdb keeps in-frame clones, though not all of them. This table has fewer than 200,000 clones, approximately 92% appearing once. Source: peripheral blood, taken on day 0 of AZD1222 vaccination. The receptors were sampled from an adult in good health. The conserved cysteine and the conserved F or W are not part of the CDR3 here. Fields, in order: V gene, CDR3 protein.

TRBV19 | ASSPAPNQPQH
TRBV6-2/TRBV6-3 | ASSLGDGYT
TRBV9 | ASSVLGTLDWTGELF
TRBV5-1 | ASSYTLLAGGTDTQY
TRBV15 | ATSKSVATEQY
TRBV30 | AWSVGSEGYT
TRBV4-2 | ASRGLAGVEQY
TRBV28 | ASIKGAAGRAEQY
TRBV5-6 | ASIPNPGQTYQETQY
TRBV5-8 | ASSLPRAVTGELF
TRBV30 | AWSMGVVYGYT
TRBV30 | AWSQAGWRDNEQF
TRBV2 | ASSERSKGKLF
TRBV5-1 | ASSLETGRAYGYT
TRBV19 | ASSYPALNYGYT
TRBV4-1 | ASSRGLWETEAF
TRBV5-1 | ASSLGTVGELF
TRBV5-1 | ASSLRDRNTEAF
TRBV29-1 | SVARDRDYGYT
TRBV24-1 | ATSDPPPTGLHGELF
TRBV6-2/TRBV6-3 | ASSSTGTGNLLETQY
TRBV7-8 | ASSSDGLGKRY
TRBV3-1/TRBV3-2 | ASSQWSQMGNIQY
TRBV10-3 | AIRNTASSDEQY
TRBV5-6 | ASSEFASNQPQH
TRBV7-9 | ASSAPGHVMANTEAF
TRBV15 | ATSSHNYGYT
TRBV19 | ASSNPSGRAGTQY
TRBV5-6 | ASSLGYSGINYGYT
TRBV7-9 | ASSLPGTVSGNTIY
TRBV14 | ASSQGQGASPLH
TRBV10-3 | AISDLSSDRFSGNTIY
TRBV24-1 | ATSGLATNEQF
TRBV7-6 | ASSLALSESGTGVHEQY
TRBV11-2 | ASSLIGTSGSIYDEQY
TRBV5-5 | ASRLIGKTDYEAF
TRBV5-1 | ASSLDGLNTEAF
TRBV21-1 | ASSKGCGRVGGETQY
TRBV30 | AWRKANWNTEAF
TRBV10-3 | ASTLGWDTEAF
TRBV7-9 | ASSLGGRVNYGYT
TRBV5-1 | ASSQTSGPGGSYEQY